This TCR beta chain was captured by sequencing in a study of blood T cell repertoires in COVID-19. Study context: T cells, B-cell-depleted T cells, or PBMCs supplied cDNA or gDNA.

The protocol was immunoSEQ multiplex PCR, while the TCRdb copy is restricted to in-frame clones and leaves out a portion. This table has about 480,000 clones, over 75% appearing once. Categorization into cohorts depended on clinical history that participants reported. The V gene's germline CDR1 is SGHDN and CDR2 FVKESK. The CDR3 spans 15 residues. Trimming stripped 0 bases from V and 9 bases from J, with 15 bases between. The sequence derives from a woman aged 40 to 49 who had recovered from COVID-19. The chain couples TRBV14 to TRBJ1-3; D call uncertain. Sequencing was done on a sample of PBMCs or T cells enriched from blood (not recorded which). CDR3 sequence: CASSQDPGPRGTIYF. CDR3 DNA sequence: TGTGCCAGCAGCCAAGATCCCGGACCCCGGGGCACCATATATTTT.